These T cell receptor beta chains were read from a single sample in a study of T cells in Graves' hyperthyroidism and ophthalmopathy. One entry per CDR3 protein results from TCRdb running MiXCR on the multiplex PCR reads. The table lists about 640,000 distinct CDR3 sequences, less than 25% of them singletons. The sequenced sample consisted of blood. These receptors were obtained from a man aged 25 to 45 with Graves' ophthalmopathy. CDR3s include the opening cysteine and the closing phenylalanine or tryptophan. The order of the fields is clone size, J gene, V gene, D gene, CDR3 DNA, CDR3 protein. D genes are given only for firm matches. The size of a clone is reported for some rows only, either as once, few or many, or as a class for expanded clones.

many | TRBJ2-5 | TRBV11-3 | - | TGTGCCAGCAGCCCTACTAGGACAGCGGGGACCCAGTACTTC | CASSPTRTAGTQYF
few | TRBJ2-7 | TRBV6-5 | - | TGTGCCAGCAGTTACACCCGGGACTCCCTCTACGAGCAGTACTTC | CASSYTRDSLYEQYF
- | TRBJ2-7 | TRBV4-2 | TRBD1 | TGTGCCAGCAGCCGGACAGGGGATATTATCGAGCAGTACTTC | CASSRTGDIIEQYF
few | TRBJ2-2 | TRBV24-1 | - | TGTGCCACCAGTGATCCGGTGGGGAGCCAAGGCTGGCGGCTGTTTTTT | CATSDPVGSQGWRLFF
many | TRBJ1-2 | TRBV28 | TRBD1 | TGTGCCAGCAGGGGGGGACAGGGCCGCGACGGGCATGGCTACACCTTC | CASRGGQGRDGHGYTF
many | TRBJ2-3 | TRBV7-2 | - | TGTGCCAGCGCCAGGTACCCAGATACGCAGTATTTT | CASARYPDTQYF
many | TRBJ2-7 | TRBV27 | TRBD1 | TGTGCCAGCACCCTAAGAAACGGACAGGGAAGGCACGAGCAGTACTTC | CASTLRNGQGRHEQYF
- | TRBJ1-5 | TRBV30 | - | TGTGCCTGGAGTTTACGGGGGAATCAGCCCCAGCATTTT | CAWSLRGNQPQHF
- | TRBJ2-2 | TRBV3-1 | - | TGTGCCAGCAGCCAAGGGACAGCTTACACCGGGGAGCTGTTTTTT | CASSQGTAYTGELFF
many | TRBJ1-1 | TRBV30 | TRBD1 | TGTGCCTGGGGACAGGGCCCGAACACTGAAGCTTTCTTT | CAWGQGPNTEAFF
many | TRBJ1-1 | TRBV7-2 | - | TGTGCCAGCAGCTCCGTCATGGGGACTGAAGCTTTCTTT | CASSSVMGTEAFF
few | TRBJ2-7 | TRBV11-2 | - | TGTGCCAGCAGCTTATCAGCTCTTGGTGGATCCTACGAGCAGTACTTC | CASSLSALGGSYEQYF
few | TRBJ2-3 | TRBV27 | - | TGTGCCAGCAGTCCCCCCGAACAGGGAAGATGGGGAGATACGCAGTATTTT | CASSPPEQGRWGDTQYF
once | TRBJ2-2 | TRBV10-3 | TRBD2 | TGTGCCATCAGTGAGGGACTAGAGAACACCGGGGAGCTGTTTTTT | CAISEGLENTGELFF
many | TRBJ2-1 | TRBV7-9 | - | TGTGCCAGCAGCTTAAGTGCAAACAATGAGCAGTTCTTC | CASSLSANNEQFF
few | TRBJ2-7 | TRBV6-1 | - | TGTGCCAGCAGTTTGAGCGTTGCCTACGAGCAGTACTTC | CASSLSVAYEQYF
- | TRBJ1-2 | TRBV15 | - | TGTGCCACCAGGGGCCAGCCCGTCTATGGCTACACCTTC | CATRGQPVYGYTF
- | TRBJ2-7 | TRBV20-1 | TRBD2 | TGCAGTGCACGGCCATACCAGGTGTCGACTAGCGGGTCGGAGCAGTACTTC | CSARPYQVSTSGSEQYF
many | TRBJ2-7 | TRBV5-1 | - | TGCGCCAGCAGCTTGGATCCGGTAAACTACGAGCAGTACTTC | CASSLDPVNYEQYF
- | TRBJ1-1 | TRBV29-1 | TRBD1 | TGCAGCGTGAAGTACAGGGGCGGCACTGAAGCTTTCTTT | CSVKYRGGTEAFF
few | TRBJ1-4 | TRBV28 | - | TGTGCCAGCAGTCCGTGGGACGATGCAACTAATGAAAAACTGTTTTTT | CASSPWDDATNEKLFF
- | TRBJ1-1 | TRBV29-1 | - | TGCAGCACGACAGTGAACACTGAAGCTTTCTTT | CSTTVNTEAFF
few | TRBJ1-5 | TRBV6-1 | - | TGTGCCAGCAGTTACCTCAGGGAAGCCCAGCCCCAGCATTTT | CASSYLREAQPQHF
- | TRBJ2-2 | TRBV14 | - | TGTGCCAGCAGCCGTAGCAGAAACACCGGGGAGCTGTTTTTT | CASSRSRNTGELFF
few | TRBJ2-5 | TRBV27 | - | TGTGCCAGCAGTTCCCAATTAGGGAGAGAGACCCAGTACTTC | CASSSQLGRETQYF
- | TRBJ2-3 | TRBV6-4 | TRBD2 | TGTGCCAGCCAAACTAGCGGGAGGAGCACAGATACGCAGTATTTT | CASQTSGRSTDTQYF
few | TRBJ2-2 | TRBV7-8 | - | TGTGCCAGCAGCTTAGCGGGGTTTGCCGGGGAGCTGTTTTTT | CASSLAGFAGELFF
- | TRBJ1-5 | TRBV3-1 | TRBD1 | TGTGCCAGCAGCCCCGGGACAGATTATCAGCCCCAGCATTTT | CASSPGTDYQPQHF
many | TRBJ2-3 | TRBV7-9 | - | TGTGCCAGCAGCTTATTACACAGCACAGATACGCAGTATTTT | CASSLLHSTDTQYF